The rows below give T cell receptor beta chains drawn from one sample of a study of T cells in Graves' hyperthyroidism and ophthalmopathy. One entry per CDR3 protein results from TCRdb running MiXCR on the multiplex PCR reads. The sample contains approximately 870,000 distinct CDR3 sequences, 38% of which appear only once. The sequenced sample was blood. These receptors were obtained from a young man with Graves' hyperthyroidism. Both conserved end residues are part of each CDR3. The D gene is left open where the match is weak. Not every row has a clone size; where given, it reads once, few, many or a size class.

>TRBD1|TRBJ1-3|-|16|TRBV9
CASRRDRGLYGNTIYF
TGTGCCAGCAGGCGCGACAGGGGATTATATGGAAACACCATATATTTT
>TRBD2|TRBJ2-5|-|15|TRBV6-5
CASSGISSGSVAQYF
TGTGCCAGCAGTGGAATATCTAGCGGGAGTGTCGCCCAGTACTTC
>-|TRBJ1-4|few|15|TRBV20-1
CSASGRSGAGEKLFF
TGCAGTGCCTCCGGTCGGTCGGGGGCGGGAGAAAAACTGTTTTTT
>-|TRBJ1-1|few|15|TRBV20-1
CSALAGARMNTEAFF
TGCAGTGCGCTGGCGGGTGCCCGAATGAACACTGAAGCTTTCTTT
>-|TRBJ2-7|-|15|TRBV6-5
CASSSSRENLYEQYF
TGTGCCAGCAGTTCGAGCCGGGAAAACCTATACGAGCAGTACTTC
>-|TRBJ2-7|-|15|TRBV7-2
CASSLIGTQSYEQYF
TGTGCCAGCAGCTTAATAGGGACACAATCCTACGAGCAGTACTTC
>-|TRBJ1-3|-|13|TRBV9
CASSPTSGNTIYF
TGTGCCAGCAGCCCAACGTCTGGAAACACCATATATTTT
>TRBD1|TRBJ2-2|-|12|TRBV19
CATRDSLGELFF
TGTGCCACCAGGGACAGTTTAGGGGAGCTGTTTTTT
>TRBD1|TRBJ1-5|-|17|TRBV5-1
CASSPRGQGLSNQPQHF
TGCGCCAGCAGCCCACGTGGACAGGGTTTAAGCAATCAGCCCCAGCATTTT
>TRBD1|TRBJ1-5|-|14|TRBV10-3
CATGTGGRGQPQHF
TGTGCCACCGGGACAGGGGGCCGGGGACAGCCCCAGCATTTT
>TRBD2|TRBJ2-7|few|14|TRBV6-4
CASRVGGETYEQYF
TGTGCCAGCCGCGTGGGAGGGGAGACCTACGAGCAGTACTTC
>-|TRBJ2-7|-|13|TRBV10-2
CASSAEWSGEQYF
TGCGCCAGCAGTGCAGAGTGGTCGGGCGAGCAGTACTTC
>-|TRBJ2-7|once|15|TRBV28
CASSLTWATPYEQYF
TGTGCCAGCAGTTTAACTTGGGCTACGCCGTACGAGCAGTACTTC
>-|TRBJ1-2|few|13|TRBV2
CASSFGQTYGYTF
TGTGCCAGCAGCTTCGGACAGACCTATGGCTACACCTTC
>TRBD1|TRBJ2-7|many|14|TRBV7-6
CASSPWTGDYEQYF
TGTGCCAGCAGCCCTTGGACAGGGGACTACGAGCAGTACTTC
>TRBD1|TRBJ2-7|-|15|TRBV16
CASSQSWTGKGEQYF
TGTGCCAGCAGCCAATCGTGGACAGGGAAGGGCGAGCAGTACTTC
>-|TRBJ1-6|-|16|TRBV2
CASSYSSQVYNSPLHF
TGTGCCAGCAGTTACTCGTCCCAGGTCTATAATTCACCCCTCCACTTT
>-|TRBJ1-1|-|13|TRBV20-1
CSGGAGTNTEAFF
TGCAGTGGAGGGGCCGGAACTAACACTGAAGCTTTCTTT